This TCR beta chain is drawn from a study of blood T cell repertoires in COVID-19. Whole-study context: Italy, Spain and the United States were the sources of the convalescent and acute COVID-19 samples. T cells, B-cell-depleted T cells, or PBMCs supplied cDNA or gDNA.

V lost 5 bases to trimming and J lost 8 bases, with 12 bases between them. The germline CDR1 and CDR2 sequences are SNHLY and FYNNEI. The CDR3 totals 12 residues. Adults between roughly 18 and 89 years of age took part from 24 US areas. This table comes from immunoSEQ multiplex PCR, and its TCRdb copy is limited to in-frame clones, with some not included. The profile shows over 300,000 clones, roughly 90% of them singletons. Sequencing input: PBMCs or T cells enriched from blood (not recorded which). This receptor was taken from a woman in her 30s with acute COVID-19. The V call is TRBV2, the J call TRBJ1-2, with TRBD1 as a possible D gene (6 bases). CDR3 nucleotide sequence: TGTGCCAGCAGTCCGGGACAAAGCGGCTACACCTTC. Translated: CASSPGQSGYTF.